This T cell receptor beta chain was identified in a study of glioma-infiltrating T cells. Notes on the study in general: Only very few CDR3 sequences appeared in both tissue and blood. Non-neoplastic patients had below-expected tissue-blood divergence, while all gliomas exceeded expectation.

In the case of this clonotype: Its antigen remains unknown. A read error is possible here, since a much larger clone lies one base away.

The iRepertoire nested amplicon-rescue multiplex PCR amplified TCR alpha and beta CDR3s from RNA. For one-step reverse transcription and amplification, roughly 95-450 ng of tissue mRNA or PBMC total RNA was used. TCRdb redid the calling of the multiplex PCR reads with MiXCR, one entry per CDR3 protein. The sample carries around 150,000 distinct CDR3 sequences, about two fifths recorded once. The germline V gene has CDR1 SEHNR and CDR2 FQNEAQ (reference sequence). This CDR3 region has 14 residues. Sequences were obtained from glioma tissue, nonneoplastic brain tissue, or PBMCs (not recorded which). V usage is TRBV7-9 and J usage is TRBJ2-5; D is uncertain. Matching the DNA end better, TRBJ2-1 makes the J call doubtful. The receptor's source is a human donor with low-grade glioma or glioblastoma, undergoing nonglioma brain surgery, or in good health (not recorded which). CDR3 sequence reads: CASRLGILLNEQFF. DNA for the CDR3: TGTGCCAGCAGATTAGGAATACTTCTCAATGAGCAGTTCTTC.